This T cell receptor beta chain was documented in a study of blood T cell repertoires in COVID-19. Germline assignment: CDR1 MNHNY and CDR2 SVGAGI (reference sequence). Trimming cost V 4 bases and J 2 bases, with 9 bases left between them. The CDR3 sequence is 13 residues long. Profiled with immunoSEQ multiplex PCR; TCRdb holds only in-frame clones, not every one. Of tens of thousands of clones listed, 65% to 90% were seen once; the top ten hold 15% to 20%. The sequenced sample was peripheral blood. This sequence originates from a woman over 75 with acute or convalescent COVID-19. The chain uses TRBV6-6 and TRBJ2-7, with D unclear. CDR3 bases: TGTGCCAGCAGTTCTTCAGGAACCTACGAGCAGTACTTC. Its translation is CASSSSGTYEQYF.